This T cell receptor (beta chain) was captured by sequencing in a study of cytomegalovirus exposure and HLA in healthy donors. Trimming removed 5 bases from V and 2 bases from J, with 14 bases in between. Germline loops: CDR1 MNHEY, CDR2 SVGAGI. This CDR3 spans 15 amino acids. The PCR had 60 Vbeta and 13 Jbeta primers. The table came from immunoSEQ multiplex PCR; TCRdb's copy has only in-frame clones and leaves some out. The table lists about 150,000 clones. This TCR came from a man aged 25-40 years in good health and CMV-seronegative. What was sequenced was PBMCs. This sequence joins TRBV6-5 and TRBJ2-3; perhaps TRBD1 as D (5 bases). The chain's CDR3 is CASSPRQPSTDTQYF. In DNA, the CDR3 is TGTGCCAGCAGTCCCCGACAGCCATCCACAGATACGCAGTATTTT.